This T cell receptor (beta chain) comes out of a study of blood T cell repertoires in COVID-19. Study details: Researchers got acute and convalescent COVID-19 samples from the United States, Italy and Spain. The analysed material was cDNA or gDNA that came from T cells, B-cell-depleted T cells, or PBMCs.

In the original analysis: Estimates of nucleated cell counts were drawn from the amplification of reference gene primers. Produced via immunoSEQ multiplex PCR; TCRdb's table is partial and in-frame only. D and trimming come from the DNA, and the V and J calls and clone size come from that table. Seen here are 350,000 to 500,000 clones, about 90% observed once, and the top ten hold 0.7% to 0.85%. CDR1 is MNHEY and CDR2 is SVGAGI in the germline V gene. Trimming pared 6 bases from V and 9 bases from J, leaving 18 bases between. The CDR3 sequence is 14 residues long. Seattle-derived patients entered the study during active infection and were followed longitudinally.

Sequencing was performed on peripheral blood. The clonotype was recovered from a man aged 18-30 years with COVID-19, enrolled during active disease. The rearrangement links TRBV6-5 to TRBJ2-1; D is perhaps TRBD2 (6 bases). Here the CDR3 reads CASSSEGPGGEQFF. DNA of the CDR3: TGTGCCAGCAGCTCAGAGGGACCCGGGGGTGAGCAGTTCTTC.